The 15 T cell receptor beta chains given below trace back to one sample, sequenced in a study of blood T cell repertoires in COVID-19 (TCRdb year 2020). The method was the immunoSEQ multiplex PCR assay. TCRdb took this table from immuneACCESS and kept in-frame rearrangements with V and J called. Such tables lack part of the clones; where checked against another copy, unresolved V genes explain under half of the gap, and the rest is unexplained. Present in this sample are over 150,000 clones, just under 85% of which were seen just once. The top ten clones comprise roughly 8.8% of the sample. Sequencing input: peripheral blood. The origin of the receptors is a woman of 80 years or more with COVID-19, enrolled during active disease.

This rearrangement joins TRBV15 to TRBJ1-3; D is unclear. The CDR3 spans 15 residues. CDR1 is LNHNV and CDR2 is YYDKDF in the germline V gene (reference sequence). V gave up 4 bases and J gave up 7 bases, with 17 bases separating them. CDR3 amino acids: CATSTETAGGNTIYF. For the CDR3, the DNA is TGTGCCACCAGCACCGAAACCGCGGGAGGCAACACCATATATTTT.

The chain employs TRBV29-1 and TRBJ1-1; D gene unclear. V was pared by 3 bases and J by 3 bases, with 17 bases between. This CDR3 contains 15 residues. CDR1 and CDR2 (germline): SQVTM, ANQGSEA. DNA for the CDR3: TGCAGCGTTGACCCGACATCCGGAGGCGACACTGAAGCTTTCTTT. It specifies CSVDPTSGGDTEAFF.

This clone was counted a few times. This rearrangement joins TRBV2 to TRBJ2-7; tentative D call: TRBD2 (5 bases). The CDR3 extends over 13 amino acids. V shed 6 bases and J shed 4 bases, with 13 bases lying between them. Germline V CDR1 and CDR2: SNHLY, FYNNEI. CDR3 loop: CASSALPGYEQYF. CDR3 bases: TGTGCCAGCAGCGCCCTCCCGGGATACGAGCAGTACTTC.

The V and J genes are TRBV5-1 and TRBJ2-5, with D possibly matching TRBD2 (5 bases). This CDR3 is 13 amino acids long. The V gene lost 4 bases and the J gene lost 4 bases, with 11 bases spanning the gap. CDR1 is SGHRS and CDR2 is YFSETQ in the germline V gene. CDR3 sequence reads: CASSPRVGETQYF. In DNA form, the CDR3 reads TGCGCCAGCAGCCCGCGGGTGGGAGAGACCCAGTACTTC.

This chain uses TRBV2 with TRBJ1-2; 11 bases line up with TRBD1. CDR3 size: 16 residues. V lost 0 bases and J lost 4; bases outside the gene matches: 4. Germline-derived CDR1 and CDR2 are SNHLY and FYNNEI. CDR3 nucleotides: TGTGCCAGCAGTGAAGCGAGGACAGGGGGCATCTATGGCTACACCTTC. It is translated as CASSEARTGGIYGYTF.

This clone showed up just once. This sequence joins TRBV10-3 and TRBJ2-3; D unclear. The CDR3 extends over 13 amino acids. The V end was cut by 6 bases, the J end by 4 bases, with 11 bases between. Germline V gives CDR1 ENHRY, CDR2 SYGVKD. CDR3: CAISNREADTQYF. In nucleotides, the CDR3 is TGTGCCATCAGCAACCGCGAGGCAGATACGCAGTATTTT.

The chain uses TRBV7-6 and TRBJ2-2; the D gene is possibly TRBD2 (6 bases). The germline V gene has CDR1 SGHVS and CDR2 FNYEAQ. The V gene lost 3 bases and the J gene lost 4 bases, with 9 bases spanning the gap. The CDR3 is 14 amino acids. The chain's CDR3 is CASSFTAGTGELFF. The CDR3 DNA reads as TGTGCCAGCAGCTTTACAGCGGGCACCGGGGAGCTGTTTTTT.

V is TRBV28 and J is TRBJ1-2, with D possibly matching TRBD1 (6 bases). CDR3 length: 16 amino acids. V lost 8 bases and J 3 bases, leaving 22 bases between the germline ends. Germline CDR1 and CDR2: MDHEN and SYDVKM. The CDR3 sequence is CASEGGARKDHYGYTF. CDR3 bases: TGTGCCAGCGAGGGGGGGGCCCGAAAAGACCACTATGGCTACACCTTC.

V and J are TRBV9 and TRBJ2-2; possible D gene TRBD2, 6 bases. In germline, CDR1 is SGDLS, CDR2 YYNGEE. The V end was cut by 1 base, the J end by 0 bases, with 10 bases between. This CDR3 has 16 amino acids. CDR3: CASSVTGEANTGELFF. The CDR3, as DNA: TGTGCCAGCAGCGTAACGGGGGAGGCGAACACCGGGGAGCTGTTTTTT.

This chain joins TRBV21-1 and TRBJ1-2. TRBV21-1 is listed as a pseudogene. The CDR3 is made up of 15 amino acids. CDR3 sequence: CASNQPWGGGYGYTF. The CDR3 DNA reads TGTGCCAGCAACCAACCCTGGGGGGGCGGCTATGGCTACACCTTC.

The chain carries TRBV3-1 (or the pseudogene TRBV3-2) and TRBJ2-1; D possibly corresponds to TRBD2 (6 bases). V was shortened by 7 bases and J by 4 bases, with 11 bases between the two germline ends. This CDR3 contains 13 residues. Germline values: CDR1 LGHDT, CDR2 YNNKEL (reference sequence). The CDR3: CASNLGGYNEQFF. DNA of the CDR3: TGTGCCAGCAATTTGGGGGGTTACAATGAGCAGTTCTTC.

The CDR3: CASSFPRGGELFF. Written as DNA, the CDR3 is TGCGCCAGCAGCTTTCCCCGAGGCGGGGAGCTGTTTTTT. The chain has TRBV5-1 and TRBJ2-2, with D unclear. Per germline, CDR1 SGHRS and CDR2 YFSETQ. The germline V and J ends were trimmed by 2 bases and 7 bases, with 9 bases remaining between them. This CDR3 has 13 amino acids.

The chain has TRBV6-1 and TRBJ2-7; TRBD1 matches 10 bases. From germline, CDR1 is MNHNS and CDR2 SASEGT. The CDR3 is 17 residues long. After removal of 1 base from V and 5 bases from J, the junction contained 11 bases not matched to a gene. This CDR3 is CASSEGTWGTGDNEQYF. Here the CDR3 DNA reads TGTGCCAGCAGTGAAGGAACCTGGGGGACAGGGGACAACGAGCAGTACTTC.

This clone has more than one count but fewer than ten. An end of the junction does not agree with germline; a read error may underlie this. The J gene is TRBJ1-5, the V gene TRBV18; D is unclear. Germline V gene lookup returns CDR1 KGHSH and CDR2 LQKENI. The CDR3 runs 14 residues. The DNA of the CDR3 is TGTGCCAGCTCAGCTACGGGAGCTGATCAACCCCAGCATTTT. It is translated as CASSATGADQPQHF.

The rearrangement uses TRBV5-1 and TRBJ2-2; 7 bases fit TRBD2. This CDR3 region has 15 residues. The V and J ends lost 0 bases and 7 bases, in that order; junction bases with no gene match: 6. Germline V gene data show CDR1 as SGHRS and CDR2 as YFSETQ. CDR3 loop: CASSLARLADGELFF. CDR3 bases: TGCGCCAGCAGCTTGGCCAGGCTAGCGGACGGGGAGCTGTTTTTT.